Below are 19 T cell receptor beta chains sequenced from a single sample in a study of blood T cell repertoires in COVID-19 (dated by TCRdb to 2020 to 2022). The method behind the library was the immunoSEQ multiplex PCR assay. Drawn from immuneACCESS, this table holds only the in-frame rearrangements with V and J called that TCRdb kept. Clones are partly lost; checked studies trace under half to an unresolved V gene and leave the rest unexplained. Across this sample there are some 270,000 clones, with under 90% seen only once. The biggest ten clones account for approximately 2% of the sample. Sequencing was performed on PBMCs or T cells enriched from blood (not recorded which). Every receptor here comes from a woman in her fifties or sixties who had recovered from COVID-19.

The chain uses TRBV11-2 and TRBJ1-6; D may be TRBD1 (6 bases). The CDR3 runs 14 residues. Germline CDR1 SGHAT, CDR2 FQNNGV. V lost 6 bases to trimming and J lost 13 bases, with 19 bases between them. The DNA of the CDR3 is TGTGCCAGCAGTACAACAGGGAGTGTGTCCCCCCTCCACTTT. This sequence encodes CASSTTGSVSPLHF.

This rearrangement joins TRBV4-1 to TRBJ1-2; the match to TRBD1 covers 9 bases. CDR1 is MGHRA, CDR2 YSYEKL, per germline. V gave up 8 bases and J gave up 8 bases; unmatched junction bases: 6. CDR3 size: 12 residues. CDR3 in DNA: TGCGCCAGCCTACAGGGGGCTCAGGGCTACACCTTC. It is translated as CASLQGAQGYTF.

On this clone: A junction boundary mismatches the germline segment, possibly from a read error. The chain has TRBV7-9 and TRBJ1-2, with D perhaps TRBD1 (5 bases). The CDR3 covers 13 residues. Germline V gene data show CDR1 as SEHNR and CDR2 as FQNEAQ (reference sequence). As DNA, the CDR3 is TGTGCCAGCAGCCCCCCCAATCAGGGAAGATCTGGGTTC. Translating gives CASSPPNQGRSGF.

The chain combines TRBV30 with TRBJ1-4; D is possibly TRBD1 (6 bases). This CDR3 contains 13 residues. V was clipped by 5 bases and J by 4 bases, with 11 bases between them. Germline V CDR1 and CDR2: GTSNPN, SVGIG (reference sequence). CDR3 in amino acids: CAWQGIGNEKLFF. The DNA for the CDR3 is TGTGCCTGGCAGGGGATTGGTAATGAAAAACTGTTTTTT. Full variable domain (remainder filled in from reference TRBV30 and TRBJ1-4): SQTIHQWPATLVQPVGSPLSLECTVEGTSNPNLYWYRQAAGRGLQLLFYSVGIGQISSEVPQNLSASRPQDRQFILSSKKLLLSDSGFYLCAWQGIGNEKLFFGSGTQLSVL.

V gene TRBV6-4 combines with J gene TRBJ1-2; D is possibly TRBD1 (6 bases). V was pared by 3 bases and J by 6 bases, with 11 bases between. The CDR3 has 13 amino acids. Per the germline V gene, CDR1 is MRHNA and CDR2 is SNTAGT. In nucleotides, the CDR3 is TGTGCCAGCAGTGAAAGGACAGTTGATGGCTACACCTTC. Protein: CASSERTVDGYTF.

The chain uses TRBV24-1 and TRBJ2-3; 7 bases are shared with TRBD1. The V gene end was trimmed by 3 bases and the J gene end by 0 bases; junction bases not matched to a gene: 8. Germline assignment: CDR1 KGHDR and CDR2 SFDVKD. The CDR3 spans 17 residues. CDR3 coding DNA: TGTGCCACCAGTGATACCGGACAGGCGTTCAGCACAGATACGCAGTATTTT. Translation gives CATSDTGQAFSTDTQYF.

This rearrangement joins TRBV27 to TRBJ2-7; TRBD2 agrees at 7 bases. Germline V CDR1 and CDR2: MNHEY, SMNVEV (reference sequence). There are 14 residues in the CDR3. The V and J ends lost 0 bases and 5 bases, in that order; junction bases with no gene match: 4. The chain's CDR3 is CASSLSRTSHEQYF. The CDR3 region has the DNA TGTGCCAGCAGTTTATCCCGGACTAGTCACGAGCAGTACTTC.

V and J are TRBV28 and TRBJ1-1; unclear D gene. CDR3 length: 11 residues. The germline CDR1 and CDR2 sequences are MDHEN and SYDVKM. The V end lost 3 bases, the J end lost 5 bases, and 4 bases lay between the germline ends. CDR3 sequence (DNA): TGTGCCAGCAGTTTTCGGACTGAAGCTTTCTTT. Protein product: CASSFRTEAFF.

V is TRBV28 and J is TRBJ1-5, with TRBD1 matching 7 bases. Germline V gene lookup returns CDR1 MDHEN and CDR2 SYDVKM. The V and J ends lost 6 bases and 6 bases, in that order; junction bases with no gene match: 8. The CDR3 sequence is 14 residues long. The CDR3 region is CASRRGQRLQPQHF. CDR3 bases: TGTGCCAGCAGGCGGGGACAGAGGCTTCAGCCCCAGCATTTT.

The V call is TRBV24-1, the J call TRBJ2-2, with a weak D call TRBD2 (6 bases). Germline CDR1 KGHDR, CDR2 SFDVKD. This CDR3 contains 16 residues. Deletions cut 1 base from V and 4 bases from J, with 12 bases between. In DNA form, the CDR3 reads TGTGCCACCAGTGATTTTGTGGGAGCGGGCACCGGGGAGCTGTTTTTT. Amino acid sequence: CATSDFVGAGTGELFF.

The chain joins TRBV5-3 to TRBJ2-7; D perhaps matches TRBD1 (7 bases). TRBV5-3 is labeled an ORF, and its function is uncertain. V dropped 5 bases and J dropped 2 bases, with 14 bases sitting between them. This CDR3 is 14 amino acids long. CDR3 region: CARRTRRGPYEQYF. CDR3 DNA sequence: TGTGCCAGAAGGACGCGGAGGGGGCCCTACGAGCAGTACTTC.

The chain links TRBV21-1 to TRBJ1-5; whether TRBD1, the table's D call, matches the DNA was not checked. TRBV21-1 is an annotated pseudogene. The length of the CDR3 is 10 residues. The CDR3 region is CASSISAQHF. CDR3 nucleotides: TGTGCCAGCAGCATCTCAGCCCAGCATTTT.

The chain uses TRBV3-1 (or the pseudogene TRBV3-2) and TRBJ2-4, with 7 bases fitting TRBD1. Germline V gene data show CDR1 as LGHDT and CDR2 as YNNKEL (reference sequence). The CDR3 has 17 amino acids. V shed 1 base and J 6 bases; nucleotides not matched to a gene: 12. The CDR3 sequence: CASSQVALATGSNIQYF. The CDR3 region has the DNA TGTGCCAGCAGCCAAGTAGCATTGGCGACAGGGTCAAACATTCAGTACTTC.

In DNA form, the CDR3 reads TGTGCCACCAGTGATCCCCCCCCAAACACAGATACGCAGTATTTT. This translates into CATSDPPPNTDTQYF. The rearrangement links TRBV24-1 to TRBJ2-3; no firm D call. The CDR3 is made up of 15 amino acids. The V gene lost 3 bases and the J gene lost 2 bases, with 11 bases spanning the gap. CDR1 is KGHDR, CDR2 SFDVKD, per germline.

This clone has only one observation. The CDR3 region has the DNA TGTGCCAGCAGTTTTCTCGATCGGGGCTACACCTTC. Protein sequence: CASSFLDRGYTF. This chain joins TRBV28 and TRBJ1-2; D call uncertain. Germline V CDR1 and CDR2: MDHEN, SYDVKM. The CDR3 length is 12 residues. V lost 3 bases and J 8 bases, leaving 10 bases between the germline ends.

The rearrangement joins TRBV5-1 to TRBJ1-4; no clear D gene. Germline V gene data show CDR1 as SGHRS and CDR2 as YFSETQ. This CDR3 is 15 amino acids long. The V end lost 0 bases, the J end lost 0 bases, and 6 bases lay between the germline ends. The CDR3: CASSLDQSTNEKLFF. The CDR3 DNA reads as TGCGCCAGCAGCTTGGATCAGTCAACTAATGAAAAACTGTTTTTT. Combining the CDR3 with reference TRBV5-1 and TRBJ1-4 gives the whole variable domain KAGVTQTPRYLIKTRGQQVTLSCSPISGHRSVSWYQQTPGQGLQFLFEYFSETQRNKGNFPGRFSGRQFSNSRSEMNVSTLELGDSALYLCASSLDQSTNEKLFFGSGTQLSVL.

Written as DNA, the CDR3 is TGTGCCAGCAGTAGTTTCGGGGGGACTGAAGCTTTCTTT. This codes for CASSSFGGTEAFF. The V gene is TRBV6-5, the J gene TRBJ1-1; D may be TRBD1 (5 bases). The CDR3 covers 13 residues. V was cut by 5 bases and J by 5 bases, with 12 bases left in between. Germline lookup yields CDR1 MNHEY and CDR2 SVGAGI.

This clone was recorded once. This chain uses TRBV5-1 with TRBJ1-5; D is undetermined. Trimming shortened V by 0 bases and J by 7 bases, and 8 bases separated the two germline ends. The V gene's germline CDR1 is SGHRS and CDR2 YFSETQ. The CDR3 contains 13 residues. CDR3 DNA sequence: TGCGCCAGCAGCTTGGATCCGAGCCAGCCCCAGCATTTT. Protein sequence: CASSLDPSQPQHF.

The V call is TRBV4-1, the J call TRBJ1-1; D remains ambiguous. In germline, CDR1 is MGHRA, CDR2 YSYEKL. The CDR3 sequence is 16 residues long. V was pared by 0 bases and J by 1 base, with 12 bases between. The CDR3 loop is CASSQELRGWNTEAFF. The CDR3 DNA sequence: TGCGCCAGCAGCCAAGAATTGAGAGGGTGGAACACTGAAGCTTTCTTT.